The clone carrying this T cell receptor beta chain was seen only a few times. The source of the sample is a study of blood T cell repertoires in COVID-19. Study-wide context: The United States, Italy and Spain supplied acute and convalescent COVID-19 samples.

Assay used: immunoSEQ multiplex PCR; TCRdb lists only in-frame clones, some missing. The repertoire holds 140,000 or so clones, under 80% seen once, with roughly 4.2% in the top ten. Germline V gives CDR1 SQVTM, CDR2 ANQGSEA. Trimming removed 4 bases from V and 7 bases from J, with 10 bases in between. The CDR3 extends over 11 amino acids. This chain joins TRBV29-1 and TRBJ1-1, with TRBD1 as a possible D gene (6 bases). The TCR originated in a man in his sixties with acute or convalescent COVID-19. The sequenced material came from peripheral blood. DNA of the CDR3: TGCAGCGTTGCCTTACAGGGTGAAGCTTTCTTT. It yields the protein CSVALQGEAFF.